This T cell receptor (beta chain) was sequenced in a study of cytomegalovirus exposure and HLA in healthy donors. Study-wide findings and caveats: TCR beta chains numbering approximately 150 were designated cytomegalovirus-associated.

Of note for this clone: Its antigen is not known.

Primers: 60 Vbeta forward and 13 Jbeta reverse. Profiled with immunoSEQ multiplex PCR; TCRdb holds only in-frame clones, not every one. Among about 250,000 clones listed, under 80% were seen once. This receptor was obtained from a female donor in good health and CMV-seronegative. Sequences were obtained from PBMCs.

The CDR3, as DNA: TGTGCCACCAGCAGAACGACAGGGGTTTTTCAGCCCCAGCATTTT. This codes for CATSRTTGVFQPQHF. The V gene is TRBV15, the J gene TRBJ1-5; 8 bases fit TRBD1. CDR3 length: 15 residues. The V and J ends lost 2 bases and 6 bases, in that order; junction bases with no gene match: 6. The germline gives CDR1 LNHNV, CDR2 YYDKDF (reference sequence).